The rows below give T cell receptor beta chains drawn from one sample of a study of shared clonotypes between healthy human individuals. Produced via immunoSEQ multiplex PCR; TCRdb's table is partial and in-frame only. Of 2 million to 2.5 million clones in the sample, more than 90% were seen once. The sample consisted of naive CD4+ T cells sorted from blood. The origin of the receptors is a young man in good health. The CDR3 runs from the conserved cysteine through the conserved F or W. The D gene is left open where the match is weak. Only some rows state a clone size, as once, few, many or a class for expanded clones.

D	V	length	J	size	DNA	CDR3
.	TRBV4-3	18	TRBJ2-1	.	TGCGCCAGCAGCCACCTCCTCCTCCTAGCGGCCGAGAGGGGGGAGCAGTTCTTC	CASSHLLLLAAERGEQFF
.	TRBV7-9	16	TRBJ2-2	.	TGTGCCAGCAGCTTATCGCCGACAGGCTTAACCGGGGAGCTGTTTTTT	CASSLSPTGLTGELFF
TRBD2	TRBV2	16	TRBJ2-2	once	TGTGCCAGCAGCGCTACTAGCGGAATGAACACCGGGGAGCTGTTTTTT	CASSATSGMNTGELFF
.	TRBV6-6	13	TRBJ1-6	.	TGTGCCATCTCGTTGCAGTATAATTCACCCCTCCACTTT	CAISLQYNSPLHF
.	TRBV5-6	12	TRBJ1-2	.	TGTGCCAGCAGCTTGGGCCTGATCGGCTACACCTTC	CASSLGLIGYTF
.	TRBV30	12	TRBJ2-7	.	TGTGCCTGGAGTACGGGTGGCTACGAGCAGTACTTC	CAWSTGGYEQYF
.	TRBV5-4	13	TRBJ2-7	.	TGTGCCAGCAGCTTGTATGAGCAGGGTGGGCAGTACTTC	CASSLYEQGGQYF
.	TRBV6-5	15	TRBJ2-5	.	TGTGCCAGCAGTTACTCGAGGTCGCGTAGAGAGACCCAGTACTTC	CASSYSRSRRETQYF
.	TRBV5-4	13	TRBJ1-6	few	TGTGCCAGCAGCTTGAAGGGTGACTCACCCCTCCACTTT	CASSLKGDSPLHF
TRBD2	TRBV5-4	13	TRBJ2-7	.	TGTGCCAGCAGCGCCGGGACTATCTACGAGCAGTACTTC	CASSAGTIYEQYF
TRBD1	TRBV18	16	TRBJ1-4	.	TGTGCCAGCTCACCACCGGAAAGGACAGGGGGTGAAAAACTGTTTTTT	CASSPPERTGGEKLFF
TRBD1	TRBV6-6	14	TRBJ1-1	.	TGTGCCAGCAGGTCACAGGGGAGTGGCACTGAAGCTTTCTTT	CASRSQGSGTEAFF
.	TRBV5-1	14	TRBJ2-5	.	TGCGCCAGCAGCTTGGTTTGGGGATCGGAGACCCAGTACTTC	CASSLVWGSETQYF
TRBD1	TRBV7-9	15	TRBJ2-2	.	TGTGCCAGCAGCACCACAGGGGGCAGCACCGGGGAGCTGTTTTTT	CASSTTGGSTGELFF
.	TRBV28	11	TRBJ2-5	.	TGTGCCAGCAGGGGGTGGGGGACCCAGTACTTC	CASRGWGTQYF
.	TRBV2	11	TRBJ2-5	.	TGTGCCAGCAGCATTCAAGAGACCCAGTACTTC	CASSIQETQYF
.	TRBV5-1	16	TRBJ1-2	.	TGCGCCAGCAGCGTATATTTGGACAGAGCCGACTATGGCTACACCTTC	CASSVYLDRADYGYTF
TRBD2	TRBV28	15	TRBJ2-2	.	TGTGCCAGCAACAGAGCGGGGGTGGGGACCGGGGAGCTGTTTTTT	CASNRAGVGTGELFF
TRBD2	TRBV9	18	TRBJ2-1	.	TGTGCCAGCAGCGTAGGCGGAGGGGACGGCGGGAGGGCGAATGAGCAGTTCTTC	CASSVGGGDGGRANEQFF
.	TRBV6-5	14	TRBJ1-2	few	TGTGCCAGCAGTAATGCAGGGGAGCGTTATGGCTACACCTTC	CASSNAGERYGYTF
.	TRBV10-3	14	TRBJ2-1	.	TGTGCCACCAGGACAGCAAGCTCCTACAATGAGCAGTTCTTC	CATRTASSYNEQFF
TRBD1	TRBV18	16	TRBJ2-7	once	TGTGCCAGCTCACCAGGGGACAGGTTGAGCTCCTACGAGCAGTACTTC	CASSPGDRLSSYEQYF
.	TRBV9	14	TRBJ1-5	.	TGTGCCAGCGTGACCGGGTGGGGCAATCAGCCCCAGCATTTT	CASVTGWGNQPQHF
TRBD1	TRBV7-2	14	TRBJ2-7	.	TGTGCCAGCAGCTGGGAGACAGGGTCCCACGAGCAGTACTTC	CASSWETGSHEQYF
TRBD1	TRBV4-3	18	TRBJ2-3	.	TGCGCCAGCAGCCAGGGTACCTACAGGGGTTCCTCGGGAGATACGCAGTATTTT	CASSQGTYRGSSGDTQYF
.	TRBV5-1	15	TRBJ1-1	.	TGCGCCAGCAGAATGGGAATAGGACTGAACACTGAAGCTTTCTTT	CASRMGIGLNTEAFF
TRBD1	TRBV4-3	17	TRBJ1-1	.	TGCGCCAGCAGCCAAAGGACAGGGGATATGCTAAGCACTGAAGCTTTCTTT	CASSQRTGDMLSTEAFF
.	TRBV7-7	13	TRBJ2-1	.	TGTGCTAGCAGCCCTGAGGGGCGCGGGGAGCAGTTCTTC	CASSPEGRGEQFF
TRBD2	TRBV11-2	15	TRBJ2-5	.	TGTGCCAGCAGCTCGGGACTAGCGGGGTCGGAGACCCAGTACTTC	CASSSGLAGSETQYF
.	TRBV7-2	14	TRBJ1-5	.	TGTGCCAGCAGCTTCGGATATAGCAATCAGCCCCAGCATTTT	CASSFGYSNQPQHF
.	TRBV6-1	13	TRBJ1-5	.	TGTGCCAGCACCCTAGGTCCCAATCAGCCCCAGCATTTT	CASTLGPNQPQHF
.	TRBV11-2	13	TRBJ1-1	.	TGTGCCAGCAGCTTAAGCCGGGGGACTGAAGCTTTCTTT	CASSLSRGTEAFF
TRBD2	TRBV7-2	15	TRBJ2-3	.	TGTGCCAGCAGCAGGACTAGCGGAAGCACAGATACGCAGTATTTT	CASSRTSGSTDTQYF
.	TRBV18	16	TRBJ2-3	.	TGTGCCAGCTCACCCTGGATAACAGCCGACACAGATACGCAGTATTTT	CASSPWITADTDTQYF
.	TRBV6-1	14	TRBJ1-6	.	TGTGCCAGCAGTGAGACAACAGGGAATTCACCCCTCCACTTT	CASSETTGNSPLHF
TRBD1	TRBV6-1	15	TRBJ2-7	.	TGTGCCAGCAGTGGTACGGGACAGGGTTTTGAAGAGCAGTACTTC	CASSGTGQGFEEQYF
.	TRBV28	14	TRBJ1-6	.	TGTGCCAGCAGTCCGGGGGATTTTGAGGGGGCCCTCCACTTT	CASSPGDFEGALHF
TRBD2	TRBV18	16	TRBJ2-7	.	TGTGCCAGCTCACTCACGCTGGCGGGAGGCACGGGTGAGCAGTACTTC	CASSLTLAGGTGEQYF
TRBD1	TRBV10-3	15	TRBJ2-1	.	TGTGCCATCAGAGAGACAGGGGGCGTCTACAATGAGCAGTTCTTC	CAIRETGGVYNEQFF
.	TRBV20-1	11	TRBJ2-7	.	TGCAGTGCTAGACCAGGGGACGAGCAGTACTTC	CSARPGDEQYF
.	TRBV6-1	14	TRBJ1-3	.	TGTGCCAGCATCCTGGACAGAGCTGGAAACACCATATATTTT	CASILDRAGNTIYF
TRBD1	TRBV5-6	16	TRBJ2-7	.	TGTGCCAGCAGCTTCGCCGGGACAGGGACCTCCTACGAGCAGTACTTC	CASSFAGTGTSYEQYF
TRBD1	TRBV10-2	15	TRBJ2-5	.	TGCGCCAGCAGTGAGAACAGGGGGACGGGAGAGACCCAGTACTTC	CASSENRGTGETQYF
.	TRBV28	13	TRBJ1-2	.	TGTGCCAGCAGTACGGGACCGGGCTATGGCTACACCTTC	CASSTGPGYGYTF
.	TRBV10-1	12	TRBJ1-5	few	TGCGCCAGCAGTGAGGAGGGTCAGCCCCAGCATTTT	CASSEEGQPQHF
.	TRBV6-1	17	TRBJ1-5	.	TGTGCCAGCAGTGATGGCGTAGGGGGGCGGGCTGGTCAGCCCCAGCATTTT	CASSDGVGGRAGQPQHF
TRBD1	TRBV20-1	11	TRBJ2-7	.	TGCAGTGCTAGGGGACAGGTGGGGCAGTACTTC	CSARGQVGQYF
.	TRBV11-3	14	TRBJ2-1	.	TGTGCCAGCAGCTTAGATCCCCAGGGTAATGAGCAGTTCTTC	CASSLDPQGNEQFF
TRBD1	TRBV5-4	15	TRBJ1-3	.	TGTGCCAGCAGCTTGGATGGGACAGCTGGAAACACCATATATTTT	CASSLDGTAGNTIYF
.	TRBV19	15	TRBJ1-5	.	TGTGCCAGTAGTATTTGGGGGACGGGCAATCAGCCCCAGCATTTT	CASSIWGTGNQPQHF
TRBD1	TRBV9	15	TRBJ1-6	.	TGTGCCAGCAGTGGACAGGGAGGCTATAATTCACCCCTCCACTTT	CASSGQGGYNSPLHF
.	TRBV5-1	16	TRBJ1-2	.	TGCGCCAGCACCCAACCGAGGTACACGGAAGCTTATGGCTACACCTTC	CASTQPRYTEAYGYTF
TRBD1	TRBV4-1	17	TRBJ2-7	.	TGCGCCAGCAGCCGAAATCAGCAGGGGGACAGACCCTACGAGCAGTACTTC	CASSRNQQGDRPYEQYF
.	TRBV7-3	15	TRBJ1-1	.	TGTGCCAGCAGCCCCCATGGGGGGACGAACACTGAAGCTTTCTTT	CASSPHGGTNTEAFF
.	TRBV27	15	TRBJ1-6	.	TGTGCCAGCAGCCCTACGAAGGGTCTGAATTCACCCCTCCACTTT	CASSPTKGLNSPLHF
.	TRBV11-3	13	TRBJ2-5	.	TGTGCCAGCAGCCCCAATGGCGGGGAGACCCAGTACTTC	CASSPNGGETQYF
.	TRBV18	12	TRBJ1-4	.	TGTGCCAGCTCACCCGTGGGAGAAAAACTGTTTTTT	CASSPVGEKLFF